This T cell receptor beta chain was profiled in a study of a mutant IDH1 vaccine in newly diagnosed glioma. For the study at large: With temozolomide cycles, or 4-6 weeks after radiotherapy alone, vaccination was started. Treated patients, averaging about 40 years, were about 60% male and about 40% female. Radiotherapy, temozolomide, or both had been given previously, and both were given to most.

This clone was seen a handful of times. Its antigen is not known. Described time point: week 23, last vaccination. All doses held 300 ug of mutant IDH1 20-mer peptide, with topical imiquimod. Sequencing was performed with immunoSEQ multiplex PCR; in TCRdb, only in-frame clones are kept and a portion is missing. The data show about 77,000 clones, with around 85% seen just once and around 0.77% held by the top ten. The CDR3 has 14 amino acids. With 5 bases clipped from V and 6 bases from J, the junction kept 5 bases outside the gene matches. In germline, CDR1 is SGHTA, CDR2 FQGNSA. This clonotype originated in a woman aged 50 to 60 with glioma. J is TRBJ2-2 and V is TRBV7-2; 8 bases map to TRBD1. Sequences were derived from PBMCs, sampled from a glioma patient whose treatment included an IDH1 peptide vaccine. CDR3 DNA: TGTGCCAGCAGCGTCACACAGGGGGCCGGGGAGCTGTTTTTT. Protein: CASSVTQGAGELFF.